This T cell receptor (beta chain) was recorded in a study of T-cell reconstitution after alpha-beta-depleted transplantation in children. Findings of the study overall: Newly produced T cells mostly provided counts and TCRbeta diversity after one year, as hyperexpanded clones declined. Expanded graft clones numbering several hundred reportedly gave rise to alpha-beta T cells about two months after transplant.

This clonotype has just a few counts. Its matching antigen is unknown. A library of TCRbeta sequences, prepared with unique molecular identifiers, was generated. MiXCR, applied by TCRdb to the PCR reads, yields one record per CDR3 protein. The table includes 450,000 to 700,000 distinct CDR3 sequences, 25% to 30% detected once. The CDR3 is 14 residues long. Germline V gene lookup returns CDR1 SQVTM and CDR2 ANQGSEA. V shed 6 bases, J shed 4 bases, and the junction held 11 bases outside the gene matches. The sequenced sample was PBMCs, obtained before TCRalphabeta/CD19-depleted stem cell transplant. V and J are TRBV29-1 and TRBJ1-2, with TRBD1 matching 7 bases. This TCR was recovered from a boy younger than two with Wiskott-Aldrich syndrome, due to receive a stem cell transplant. The CDR3 loop is CSVHDRDSGYGYTF. The CDR3 DNA follows: TGCAGCGTGCATGACAGGGACAGCGGCTATGGCTACACCTTC.